This record looks at one T cell receptor (beta chain) sequence and its context. What it binds is not known. Each subset's genomic DNA was shared equally among a number of immunoSEQ plates. The table came from immunoSEQ multiplex PCR; TCRdb's copy has only in-frame clones and leaves some out. The sample holds 2 million to 2.5 million clones, more than 80% seen once. The sample comes from a study of shared clonotypes between healthy human individuals. Overall study: Per-donor plates numbered three CD4 naive, three CD4 memory, two CD8 naive and one CD8 memory. The study, taken as a whole, reports: All-four-donor shared clonotypes had higher generation probabilities than non-shared clonotypes did. Clonotype sharing levels among donors were expected to vary with sequencing depth.

Trimming shortened V by 4 bases and J by 10 bases, and 8 bases separated the two germline ends. The CDR3 spans 11 residues. Germline CDR1 SNHLY, CDR2 FYNNEI. Sequencing input: naive CD4+ T cells from PBMCs. Subset defined: CD45RA+ positively selected. This clonotype was sampled from a man aged 18 to 30 in good health. Some clones in this sample may be carry-over from other donors' samples. V usage is TRBV2 and J usage is TRBJ2-1; no definite D call. As DNA, the CDR3 is TGTGCCAGCAGTGGGGGTATGGAGCAGTTCTTC. The encoded protein is CASSGGMEQFF.